This TCR beta chain was captured in a study of PD-1 blockade in classical Hodgkin lymphoma. Turning to the study itself: Patients were treated with nivolumab at 3 mg/kg, and this was given intravenously every 2 weeks.

Germline lookup yields CDR1 SGHRS and CDR2 YFSETQ. V shed 2 bases, J shed 4 bases, and the junction held 10 bases outside the gene matches. The CDR3 spans 18 residues. The time point here: cycle 4 day 1 (C4D1), after around six weeks of nivolumab. Each patient's relapse followed autologous stem cell transplantation, and brentuximab vedotin exposure varied. The authors purified CD4+ T cells from thawed PBMCs by magnetic negative selection. Best responses were complete response, partial response or progressive disease. Of note for this clone: What it binds is not known.

Study-wide results and limits: CD4+ TCR diversity, unlike CD8+, rose significantly by C4D1.

Some clones are missing from TCRdb's copy, which holds only in-frame ones; the method was immunoSEQ multiplex PCR. Of some 26,000 clones in the sample, 75% to 90% were seen once. The sequence came from a human donor with classical Hodgkin lymphoma. V gene TRBV5-1 combines with J gene TRBJ1-3, with TRBD1 matching 12 bases. Source: CD4+ T cells from blood, taken before the fourth cycle of nivolumab. The CDR3, as DNA: TGCGCCAGCAGCTTCGACGGGACAGGGGGCGCGAGGGGAAACACCATATATTTT. Its protein is CASSFDGTGGARGNTIYF.